This record concerns one TCR beta chain sequence. The sample is drawn from a study of OX40 agonist ivuxolimab in advanced cancers. Sequencing was performed with immunoSEQ multiplex PCR; in TCRdb, only in-frame clones are kept and a portion is missing. The sample gives around 68,000 clones, around 86% of which show up once; 2% to 2.5% is in the top ten. Looked up from germline, CDR1 is SGHVS and CDR2 is FQNEAQ. Deletions cut 3 bases from V and 4 bases from J, with 10 bases between. The CDR3 extends over 13 amino acids. The TCR was taken from an adult with an advanced solid tumor such as melanoma, head and neck, liver or kidney cancer. Sample: CD4+ or CD8+ T cells sorted from blood, taken in a trial of the OX40 agonist ivuxolimab. The rearrangement links TRBV7-8 to TRBJ2-7; D not resolved. CDR3 bases: TGTGCCAGCAGCTTTAGAGTGGCGTACGAGCAGTACTTC. Translating gives CASSFRVAYEQYF.